Listed below are T cell receptor beta chains from one sample, sequenced in a study of blood T cell repertoires in COVID-19. Some clones are missing from TCRdb's copy, which holds only in-frame ones; the method was immunoSEQ multiplex PCR. The sample records 100,000 to 140,000 clones, roughly 88% being singletons. Sequenced sample: peripheral blood. Receptor source: a man aged 45-60 years with active or convalescent COVID-19. The CDR3 runs from the conserved cysteine through the conserved F or W. The order of the fields is J gene, clone size, V gene, D gene, CDR3 DNA, CDR3 protein. The D gene is left open where the match is weak. Clone size is given for some rows only: seen once, a few or many times, or a class if the clone is expanded.

>TRBJ2-7|-|TRBV27|-
TGTGCCAGCAGGCGTCGTTTGGTCGACGAGCAGTACTTC
CASRRRLVDEQYF
>TRBJ1-2|-|TRBV6-5|-
TGTGCCAGCAGTTACTCGACCGGGACACCCAGGGATGGCTACACCTTC
CASSYSTGTPRDGYTF
>TRBJ2-1|-|TRBV28|TRBD1
TGTGCCAGCAGTTTATACAGGACAGGGAACAATGAGCAGTTCTTC
CASSLYRTGNNEQFF
>TRBJ1-5|-|TRBV27|TRBD1
TGTGCCAGCAGCCGACAGGGTCTCGGTCAGCCCCAGCATTTT
CASSRQGLGQPQHF
>TRBJ2-1|-|TRBV5-4|TRBD2
TGTGCCAGCACCCTAGCGGGATTTCTTGGGACCTACAATGAGCAGTTCTTC
CASTLAGFLGTYNEQFF
>TRBJ1-5|-|TRBV7-2|-
TGTGCCAGCAGCTTAGGGAGGTTTGGGGGAGGAATTCAGCCCCAGCATTTT
CASSLGRFGGGIQPQHF
>TRBJ2-5|large|TRBV7-9|-
TGTGCCAGCAGCTCCACATCCCTTGGAGAGACCCAGTACTTC
CASSSTSLGETQYF
>TRBJ2-1|-|TRBV10-3|TRBD2
TGTGCCATCAGTGAGGGAGTGACTAGCGGGAGGGCCGGGGACAATGAGCAGTTCTTC
CAISEGVTSGRAGDNEQFF
>TRBJ1-1|few|TRBV30|TRBD1
TGTGCCTGGAGTGCGGACAGGGGGGAGACTGAAGCTTTCTTT
CAWSADRGETEAFF
>TRBJ2-1|-|TRBV20-1|TRBD2
TGCAGTGCTAGTTCGCGGGGGGTTGAGCAGTTCTTC
CSASSRGVEQFF
>TRBJ2-1|-|TRBV5-1|TRBD1
TGCGCCAGCAGCTTGGAGGGACAGGGTGAAAATGAGCAGTTCTTC
CASSLEGQGENEQFF
>TRBJ2-5|-|TRBV11-2|-
TGTGCCAGCAGCTTGGCAGGGGTCAGAGAGACCCAGTACTTC
CASSLAGVRETQYF
>TRBJ1-5|-|TRBV19|-
TGTGCCAGTAGTACTAACTACGATCAGCCCCAGCATTTT
CASSTNYDQPQHF
>TRBJ2-5|-|TRBV5-6|TRBD1
TGTGCCAGCAGCACCGGGACAGGGGTAAGGGAGACCCAGTACTTC
CASSTGTGVRETQYF
>TRBJ2-2|-|TRBV28|TRBD2
TGTGCCAGCAGGCTAGCGGGAGGTACCGGGGAGCTGTTTTTT
CASRLAGGTGELFF
>TRBJ1-1|-|TRBV18|-
TGTGCCAGCTCACCACTACAGGGAGACCAGGTAAACACTGAAGCTTTCTTT
CASSPLQGDQVNTEAFF
>TRBJ2-1|-|TRBV29-1|-
TGCAGCGTTGAGGAGGTGGTCTCCTACAATGAGCAGTTCTTC
CSVEEVVSYNEQFF
>TRBJ2-2|-|TRBV5-1|-
TGCGCCAGCAGCCTGGCGGCAGGCCTCGGGGAGCTGTTTTTT
CASSLAAGLGELFF
>TRBJ2-2|-|TRBV6-1|-
TGTGCCAGCAGTGAAGTCGGGGTTCGAACCGGGGAGCTGTTTTTT
CASSEVGVRTGELFF
>TRBJ2-3|-|TRBV10-3|-
TGTGCCATCAGTGAGTCTCTGGAGCGCACAGATACGCAGTATTTT
CAISESLERTDTQYF
>TRBJ2-2|-|TRBV4-3|TRBD2
TGCGCCAGCAGCCAAGATATAGGACTAGCGGCCGGGGGCGGGGAGCTGTTTTTT
CASSQDIGLAAGGGELFF
>TRBJ2-7|-|TRBV2|TRBD1
TGTGCCAGCAGTTCCCGGGACAGGGGGAGGTGGGAGCAGTACTTC
CASSSRDRGRWEQYF
>TRBJ2-1|-|TRBV2|-
TGTGCCAGCAGGAGGGATCGGGGTGAGCAGTTCTTC
CASRRDRGEQFF
>TRBJ2-5|many|TRBV6-2/TRBV6-3|-
TGTGCCAGCAGTTACGGGGGCGAACAAGAGACCCAGTACTTC
CASSYGGEQETQYF
>TRBJ1-2|once|TRBV7-2|-
TGTGCCAGCAGCGCACAAAGAGGGACTCCCTATGGCTACACCTTC
CASSAQRGTPYGYTF
>TRBJ2-5|-|TRBV18|TRBD1
TGTGCCAGCTCCCGGACAGGGGGCCAAGAGACCCAGTACTTC
CASSRTGGQETQYF
>TRBJ2-1|-|TRBV3-1/TRBV3-2|-
TGTGCCAGCAGCCAAGATTTAGTACAGGGATATGAGCAGTTCTTC
CASSQDLVQGYEQFF
>TRBJ2-5|-|TRBV7-9|-
TGTGCCACCACCCCGGGACTCACACAAGAGACCCAGTACTTC
CATTPGLTQETQYF
>TRBJ2-4|-|TRBV19|TRBD2
TGTGCCAGTAGTCCCCTGACTAGCGGGACAAACATTCAGTACTTC
CASSPLTSGTNIQYF
>TRBJ1-1|-|TRBV18|-
TGTGCCAGCTCACCACGGGGGGTGGAAAACACTGAAGCTTTCTTT
CASSPRGVENTEAFF
>TRBJ2-1|-|TRBV2|TRBD2
TGTGCCAGCAGGCAGACTAGCGGGAGTTCTCATGAGCAGTTCTTC
CASRQTSGSSHEQFF
>TRBJ1-1|-|TRBV3-1/TRBV3-2|-
TGTGCCAGCAGCCTCCAGGACACTGAAGCTTTCTTT
CASSLQDTEAFF
>TRBJ2-2|few|TRBV5-1|-
TGCGCCAGCAGTAGGGGACTCCTACTCAACACCGGGGAGCTGTTTTTT
CASSRGLLLNTGELFF
>TRBJ1-3|-|TRBV5-6|-
TGTGCCAGCAGCTTTCTTGGGGGCCACTCTGGAAACACCATATATTTT
CASSFLGGHSGNTIYF
>TRBJ1-2|-|TRBV28|-
TGTGCCAGCGAAGAGATGGGCCCAAACTATGGCTACACCTTC
CASEEMGPNYGYTF
>TRBJ1-2|-|TRBV9|-
TGTGCCAGCAGCGCGGGGGTCCTTGGCTACACCTTC
CASSAGVLGYTF
>TRBJ1-2|-|TRBV12-3/TRBV12-4|-
TGTGCCACCGCCCCAGGAGGCTACACCTTC
CATAPGGYTF
>TRBJ2-5|-|TRBV5-4|-
TGTGCCAGCAGCCCCCGGTCTGAAGAGACCCAGTACTTC
CASSPRSEETQYF
>TRBJ2-1|-|TRBV6-5|TRBD2
TGTGCCAGCAGTTACTTCAACGGGAGGGACAATGAGCAGTTCTTC
CASSYFNGRDNEQFF
>TRBJ2-3|-|TRBV15|TRBD2
TGTGCCACCAGCTCCGGGACTAGCGGGCCGCTCACAGATACGCAGTATTTT
CATSSGTSGPLTDTQYF
>TRBJ1-4|-|TRBV5-1|TRBD1
TGCGCCAGCGGAACCGGGACAGCGGACGAAAAACTGTTTTTT
CASGTGTADEKLFF
>TRBJ2-7|-|TRBV5-4|-
TGTGCCAGCAGCCTCGCGGGTGTGTTTAGGGAGCAGTACTTC
CASSLAGVFREQYF
>TRBJ1-4|-|TRBV28|-
TGTGCCAGCAGTGGAACGGAGGGTAGAGGGATCACCTTT
CASSGTEGRGITF
>TRBJ2-2|-|TRBV25-1|-
TGTGCCAGCAGTGGGTATCAGGGGAACTACGCGAACACCGGGGAGCTGTTTTTT
CASSGYQGNYANTGELFF
>TRBJ1-1|-|TRBV5-5|TRBD1
TGTGCCAGCAGCTTTCAGACAGGGGAAGGGACTGAAGCTTTCTTT
CASSFQTGEGTEAFF
>TRBJ2-1|-|TRBV4-1|-
TGCGCCAGCAGCCTCGTTGTCTCTAGGGGCGATGAGCAGTTCTTC
CASSLVVSRGDEQFF
>TRBJ1-1|-|TRBV5-1|-
TGCGCCAGCAGCCCATGGACAGCAAACACTGAAGCTTTCTTT
CASSPWTANTEAFF
>TRBJ1-5|-|TRBV21-1|-
TGTGCCAGCAGCGAAACAGGGGGGTATGGCAATCAGCCCCAGCATTTT
CASSETGGYGNQPQHF
>TRBJ1-6|-|TRBV15|-
TGTGCCACCAGCAGAGATGGAGTGGGGGGGAATGGCTCACCCCTCCACTTT
CATSRDGVGGNGSPLHF
>TRBJ1-3|-|TRBV27|-
TGTGCCAGCAGTTTCCCTCAGGGGTCGGGAAACACCATATATTTT
CASSFPQGSGNTIYF
>TRBJ1-1|-|TRBV5-1|-
TGCGCCAGCAGCTTGGGCCAGGACAGAATGAACACTGAAGCTTTCTTT
CASSLGQDRMNTEAFF
>TRBJ1-4|-|TRBV29-1|-
TGCAGCGTTGAAGACGGGGGTGAAAAACTGTTTTTT
CSVEDGGEKLFF